The 30 T cell receptor beta chains below were found in one sample sequenced in a study of T cell responses to AZD1222 COVID-19 vaccine (TCRdb year 2021). The sample's time point label, in plain terms: baseline before first vaccination. Receptors were amplified or captured by the immunoSEQ multiplex PCR assay. Sourced from immuneACCESS, this table was stored by TCRdb with only in-frame sequences that have V and J called. A share of the clones is absent; for the studies checked, an unresolved V gene accounts for under half, and the remainder has no known explanation. Present in this sample are approximately 73,000 clones, roughly 80% of which were seen just once. The ten largest account for 2.9% of the sample. The source was peripheral blood, collected on day 0 of AZD1222 vaccination. The receptors were sampled from an adult in good health.

The V call is TRBV6-5, the J call TRBJ1-1, with 7 positions matching TRBD1. Germline V gene lookup returns CDR1 MNHEY and CDR2 SVGAGI. J was trimmed by 0 bases and V by 6 bases; bases with no gene match: 7. The CDR3 is 15 amino acids. The CDR3 DNA is TGTGCCAGCAGGCCCACAGGGGACATGAACACTGAAGCTTTCTTT. As protein: CASRPTGDMNTEAFF.

The genes are TRBV27 and TRBJ1-4, with 9 bases fitting TRBD1. Germline trimming cut 4 bases from V and 7 bases from J; bases unmatched to any gene: 4. Germline CDR1 is MNHEY and CDR2 is SMNVEV (reference sequence). The length of the CDR3 is 14 residues. Here the CDR3 reads CASSSRDRVEKLFF. In DNA, the CDR3 is TGTGCCAGCAGTTCCCGGGACAGGGTTGAAAAACTGTTTTTT.

The J gene is TRBJ2-2, the V gene TRBV29-1; 13 bases align to TRBD2. The CDR3 consists of 14 residues. V trimming: 7 bases; J trimming: 3 bases; junction bases outside the gene matches: 2. Germline V lookup: CDR1 SQVTM, CDR2 ANQGSEA. The DNA for the CDR3 is TGCAGCGCGACTAGCGGGGGGTACACCGGGGAGCTGTTTTTT. Encoded protein: CSATSGGYTGELFF.

The gene calls are TRBV21-1 and TRBJ1-1. TRBV21-1 is noted as a pseudogene. This CDR3 is 16 amino acids long. In DNA form, the CDR3 reads TGTGCCAGCAGCAAAGTAGAGGAGGGCCTGAACACTGAAGCTTTCTTT. This translates into CASSKVEEGLNTEAFF.

This chain joins TRBV12-5 and TRBJ2-3; a weak D match, TRBD2 (5 bases). Germline V lookup: CDR1 LGHNT, CDR2 FRNRAP. The CDR3 loop spans 12 amino acids. V lost 9 bases and J lost 5, with 12 bases in between. The DNA for the CDR3 is TGTGCTAGCCGTCCCGAGGGAGATACGCAGTATTTT. Its protein is CASRPEGDTQYF.

The chain is built from TRBV6-2 or TRBV6-3 and TRBJ1-5, with TRBD1 matching over 7 bases. Germline V gene sequence: CDR1 MNHEY, CDR2 SVGEGT. The J segment lost 2 bases and the V segment lost 6 bases, leaving 10 bases of the junction unmatched. This CDR3 has 16 residues. The CDR3 loop reads CASSTKTGFGNQPQHF. CDR3 sequence (DNA): TGTGCCAGCAGCACAAAGACAGGGTTCGGCAATCAGCCCCAGCATTTT.

The chain recombines TRBV29-1 with TRBJ1-2; TRBD1 matches at 9 bases. The CDR3 contains 13 residues. CDR1 and CDR2 from the germline V gene are SQVTM and ANQGSEA. J gave up 1 base and V 7 bases, and 4 bases lay outside the gene matches. The CDR3 region is CSGGQGINYGYTF. CDR3 in DNA: TGCAGCGGGGGACAGGGAATTAACTATGGCTACACCTTC. The variable domain in full, with the rest retrieved from reference TRBV29-1 and TRBJ1-2, is SAVISQKPSRDICQRGTSLTIQCQVDSQVTMMFWYRQQPGQSLTLIATANQGSEATYESGFVIDKFPISRPNLTFSTLTVSNMSPEDSSIYLCSGGQGINYGYTFGSGTRLTVV.

The chain is built from TRBV5-4 and TRBJ2-3; D assignment may be TRBD1 or TRBD2 (5 bases each). This CDR3 is built from 14 residues. Per germline, CDR1 SGHNT and CDR2 YYREEE (reference sequence). Trimming removed 1 base from V and 4 bases from J, with 10 bases in between. The CDR3 bases are TGTGCCAGCAGCTTGAGCCAGGGAGCAGATACGCAGTATTTT. Protein sequence: CASSLSQGADTQYF.

The chain employs TRBV5-6 and TRBJ2-2; TRBD2 matches 8 bases. The junction had 5 bases not matched to a gene; V was cut back by 5 bases and J by 2 bases. This CDR3 has 15 residues. Germline CDR1 SGHDT, CDR2 YYEEEE. Here the CDR3 reads CASSSGARNTGELFF. For the CDR3, the DNA is TGTGCCAGCAGTAGCGGGGCGCGAAACACCGGGGAGCTGTTTTTT. The full variable domain, in which reference TRBV5-6 and TRBJ2-2 provide the parts outside the CDR3, is DAGVTQSPTHLIKTRGQQVTLRCSPKSGHDTVSWYQQALGQGPQFIFQYYEEEERQRGNFPDRFSGHQFPNYSSELNVNALLLGDSALYLCASSSGARNTGELFFGEGSRLTVL.

The DNA for the CDR3 is TGTGCCAGCAGCGCTACCGACTCCTACAATGAGCAGTTCTTC. Residues: CASSATDSYNEQFF. The chain joins TRBV9 to TRBJ2-1; no clear D. The V gene's germline CDR1 is SGDLS and CDR2 YYNGEE. The V and J ends lost 3 bases and 0 bases respectively, with 7 bases between them. The CDR3 covers 14 residues.

The chain's CDR3 is CASSLTGGASTEAFF. The CDR3 region has the DNA TGTGCCAGCAGTTTGACAGGGGGCGCGTCCACTGAAGCTTTCTTT. J is TRBJ1-1 and V is TRBV3-1 (or the pseudogene TRBV3-2); 10 nucleotides match TRBD1. V was clipped by 6 bases and J by 4 bases; unmatched bases: 8. The germline V gene encodes CDR1 LGHDT and CDR2 YNNKEL (reference sequence). The CDR3 runs 15 residues.

The chain joins TRBV3-1 (or the pseudogene TRBV3-2) to TRBJ2-1, with D tentatively TRBD2 (5 bases). The V end was cut by 3 bases, the J end by 6 bases, with 12 bases between. This CDR3 contains 14 residues. The V gene's germline CDR1 is LGHDT and CDR2 YNNKEL (reference sequence). DNA of the CDR3: TGTGCCAGCAGCCAGTACACTAGATCCAATGAGCAGTTCTTC. Protein sequence: CASSQYTRSNEQFF.

The chain combines TRBV7-9 with TRBJ1-2; D is unresolved. The V and J ends lost 3 bases and 8 bases respectively, with 10 bases between them. Germline assignment: CDR1 SEHNR and CDR2 FQNEAQ (reference sequence). The CDR3 has 12 residues. The CDR3 nucleotides are TGTGCCAGCAGCTTCGGGGTTCGGGGCTACACCTTC. Translating gives CASSFGVRGYTF.

The chain joins TRBV7-9 to TRBJ2-7, with a weak D call TRBD1 (6 bases). V was pared by 1 base and J by 5 bases, with 12 bases between. This CDR3 has 14 amino acids. Germline lookup yields CDR1 SEHNR and CDR2 FQNEAQ (reference sequence). CDR3 bases: TGTGCCAGCAGCTTAGGCCAGGGGCACAACGAGCAGTACTTC. This encodes CASSLGQGHNEQYF.

This clone appeared a single time. The chain joins TRBV7-9 to TRBJ2-3; 7 nucleotides match TRBD1. The V gene end was trimmed by 5 bases and the J gene end by 6 bases; junction bases not matched to a gene: 14. Germline lookup yields CDR1 SEHNR and CDR2 FQNEAQ (reference sequence). The CDR3 is 16 residues long. CDR3 protein: CASSPRVTGRPDTQYF. The CDR3 DNA reads TGTGCCAGCAGCCCCAGGGTGACAGGGCGGCCCGATACGCAGTATTTT.

The chain recombines TRBV2 with TRBJ2-3; unclear D gene. CDR3 length equals 14 residues. Between the trimmed V and J ends, which lost 7 bases and 5 bases, there was a span of 16 bases. Germline V lookup: CDR1 SNHLY, CDR2 FYNNEI. The CDR3 DNA follows: TGTGCCAGCATGGCCCCCGCTGTCGTAGATACGCAGTATTTT. Protein product: CASMAPAVVDTQYF.

The V and J genes are TRBV3-1 (or the pseudogene TRBV3-2) and TRBJ1-5; D perhaps matches TRBD1 (5 bases). Germline CDR1 reads LGHDT; CDR2 reads YNNKEL (reference sequence). V was trimmed by 8 bases and J by 4 bases, leaving 9 bases between them. The CDR3 has 12 amino acids. The CDR3 loop reads CASSEGNQPQHF. The CDR3 nucleotides read TGTGCCAGCTCCGAGGGGAATCAGCCCCAGCATTTT.

The chain couples TRBV19 to TRBJ2-7; D uncertain. The CDR3 totals 14 residues. Germline V gene data show CDR1 as LNHDA and CDR2 as SQIVND (reference sequence). V gave up 7 bases and J gave up 1 base, with 14 bases separating them. The CDR3 sequence is CASMGGRNSYEQYF. CDR3 nucleotides: TGTGCCAGTATGGGTGGTCGGAATTCCTACGAGCAGTACTTC.

This chain connects TRBV4-1 to TRBJ2-6, with 8 bases matching TRBD1. V shed 3 bases, J shed 2 bases, and the junction held 6 bases outside the gene matches. The CDR3 loop spans 17 amino acids. Per germline, CDR1 MGHRA and CDR2 YSYEKL. This CDR3 reads CASSHPGTGPGANVLTF. The CDR3 DNA is TGCGCCAGCAGCCATCCCGGGACAGGCCCTGGGGCCAACGTCCTGACTTTC.

This clone was found a few times. The CDR3 DNA reads TGTGCCTGGGTACAGGGGGCAGTCTATGGCTACACCTTC. It is translated as CAWVQGAVYGYTF. V usage is TRBV30 and J usage is TRBJ1-2; 9 nucleotides agree with TRBD1. CDR3 size: 13 residues. The J segment lost 4 bases and the V segment lost 5 bases, leaving 5 bases of the junction unmatched. The germline CDR1 and CDR2 sequences are GTSNPN and SVGIG (reference sequence).

This clone has just a few counts. The chain's CDR3 is CASSRGTGELFF. The CDR3 bases are TGTGCCAGCAGTCGGGGGACCGGGGAGCTGTTTTTT. This chain links TRBV7-9 with TRBJ2-2; possible D gene TRBD2, 6 bases. The CDR3 runs 12 residues. V lost 6 bases and J 5 bases, leaving 7 bases between the germline ends. Germline-derived CDR1 and CDR2 are SEHNR and FQNEAQ (reference sequence).

V gene TRBV7-9 combines with J gene TRBJ1-6; the D gene is possibly TRBD1 (5 bases). V was pared by 2 bases and J by 8 bases, with 10 bases between. The CDR3 totals 14 residues. Germline V gene sequence: CDR1 SEHNR, CDR2 FQNEAQ (reference sequence). DNA of the CDR3: TGTGCCAGCAGCTTAACGACGGGGGATTCACCCCTCCACTTT. Its translation: CASSLTTGDSPLHF.

The genes are TRBV7-8 and TRBJ2-3; TRBD2 agrees at 9 bases. The J segment lost 0 bases and the V segment lost 7 bases, leaving 5 bases of the junction unmatched. Germline V gene data show CDR1 as SGHVS and CDR2 as FQNEAQ. This CDR3 is built from 15 residues. The CDR3 loop is CASNPSGASTDTQYF. CDR3 sequence (DNA): TGTGCCAGCAACCCTAGCGGGGCGAGCACAGATACGCAGTATTTT.

The J gene is TRBJ2-3, the V gene TRBV4-3; 10 bases line up with TRBD2. Germline CDR1 is LGHNA and CDR2 is YSLEER. V was pared by 4 bases and J by 4 bases, with 5 bases of the junction left unmatched. This CDR3 is built from 15 residues. CDR3 nucleotide sequence: TGCGCCAGCAGCCCATCTAGCGGGAGACCAGATACGCAGTATTTT. This encodes CASSPSSGRPDTQYF.

This clone turned up a few times. The chain is built from TRBV28 and TRBJ1-1; no clear D gene. The germline CDR1 and CDR2 sequences are MDHEN and SYDVKM. The CDR3 loop spans 16 amino acids. The V gene lost 3 bases and the J gene lost 2 bases, with 16 bases spanning the gap. The DNA of the CDR3 is TGTGCCAGCAGTTTGTCGGCTTATAGAATCAACACTGAAGCTTTCTTT. It specifies CASSLSAYRINTEAFF.

The chain has TRBV23-1 and TRBJ1-2; D remains unclear. TRBV23-1 is placed among ORFs of uncertain function. The CDR3 length is 19 residues. V lost 8 bases, J lost 4 bases, and 32 bases lay in between. The CDR3 nucleotides are TGCGCCAGCTCGTCCAGGCAAGACGTAGTTCTATCCCTCCTCTATGGCTACACCTTC. Its protein is CASSSRQDVVLSLLYGYTF.

J is TRBJ1-2 and V is TRBV5-6, with D perhaps TRBD1 (5 bases). CDR3 length: 15 amino acids. The V gene lost 4 bases and the J gene lost 4 bases, with 17 bases spanning the gap. The germline CDR1 and CDR2 sequences are SGHDT and YYEEEE. The CDR3 DNA reads as TGTGCCAGCAGCCCAGGACACGAACCTGGCTATGGCTACACCTTC. Its protein product is CASSPGHEPGYGYTF.

Details on this clone: A read error may produce the germline difference seen at one junction end. The chain links TRBV19 to TRBJ2-7; D may be TRBD1 or TRBD2 (5 bases each). The CDR3 spans 13 residues. The germline CDR1 and CDR2 sequences are LNHDA and SQIVND (reference sequence). DNA of the CDR3: TGTGCCAGTAGTATCGCCGGGACCGAACCTGGGAACTTC. Translating gives CASSIAGTEPGNF.

V is TRBV7-6 and J is TRBJ2-3; tentatively, D is TRBD1 (6 bases). Germline V gene sequence: CDR1 SGHVS, CDR2 FNYEAQ. V lost 5 bases, J lost 4 bases, and 19 bases lay in between. This CDR3 has 16 amino acids. The CDR3: CASSHTTGWVADTQYF. CDR3 DNA: TGTGCCAGCAGCCACACCACAGGGTGGGTCGCAGATACGCAGTATTTT.

The chain uses TRBV15 and TRBJ2-7; a possible D gene is TRBD1 (6 bases). Trimming shortened V by 0 bases and J by 5 bases, and 11 bases separated the two germline ends. This CDR3 is 14 amino acids long. Looked up from germline, CDR1 is LNHNV and CDR2 is YYDKDF (reference sequence). CDR3 in amino acids: CATSRDRGNHEQYF. The CDR3 DNA sequence: TGTGCCACCAGCAGAGACAGGGGTAACCACGAGCAGTACTTC.